The 27 T cell receptor beta chains below were found in one sample sequenced in a study of sequential checkpoint blockade in melanoma. Described treatment: randomized to nivolumab then ipilimumab (arm A) or the reverse (arm B). Produced via immunoSEQ multiplex PCR; TCRdb's table is partial and in-frame only. The repertoire holds some 3,700 clones, with approximately 20% as singletons. The material was tumor tissue (inferred from file names), obtained from a patient given nivolumab and ipilimumab in sequence. The receptors were sampled from a human donor with melanoma.

The gene calls are TRBV28 and TRBJ1-5; the D gene is possibly TRBD1 (5 bases). The CDR3 contains 13 residues. V was trimmed by 3 bases and J by 5 bases, leaving 8 bases between them. The germline V gene encodes CDR1 MDHEN and CDR2 SYDVKM. The CDR3 reads CASSFPGDQPQHF. The DNA for the CDR3 is TGTGCCAGCAGTTTCCCGGGGGATCAGCCCCAGCATTTT.

This clone has a count of ten or more. The chain is built from TRBV11-3 and TRBJ1-2; D perhaps matches TRBD1 (5 bases). Germline V gives CDR1 SGHNT, CDR2 YENEEA. The CDR3 has 15 amino acids. The V end was cut by 5 bases, the J end by 1 base, with 14 bases between. CDR3: CASSMPGGVNYGYTF. Written as DNA, the CDR3 is TGTGCCAGCAGCATGCCTGGGGGGGTTAACTATGGCTACACCTTC. The full variable domain, completed using reference TRBV11-3 and TRBJ1-2, is EAGVVQSPRYKIIEKKQPVAFWCNPISGHNTLYWYLQNLGQGPELLIRYENEEAVDDSQLPKDRFSAERLKGVDSTLKIQPAELGDSAVYLCASSMPGGVNYGYTFGSGTRLTVV.

The chain combines TRBV4-1 with TRBJ2-4; TRBD1 matches 7 bases. Germline lookup yields CDR1 MGHRA and CDR2 YSYEKL. J lost 6 bases, V lost 5 bases, and 7 bases had no gene match. CDR3 length: 14 residues. CDR3 protein: CASSAGTEVNIQYF. Written as DNA, the CDR3 is TGCGCCAGCAGCGCCGGGACAGAGGTAAACATTCAGTACTTC.

This clone is deemed medium-sized. The chain employs TRBV11-3 and TRBJ2-3; a possible D gene is TRBD1 (6 bases). This CDR3 comprises 14 residues. V shed 5 bases and J shed 3 bases, with 12 bases lying between them. Germline V CDR1 and CDR2: SGHNT, YENEEA. In DNA, the CDR3 is TGTGCCAGCAGCCAAAGTCAGGGGACAGATACGCAGTATTTT. This gives the protein CASSQSQGTDTQYF.

This clone was seen a handful of times. This chain connects TRBV19 to TRBJ2-2, with 8 bases that match TRBD2. This CDR3 is 15 amino acids long. V was pared by 3 bases and J by 3 bases, with 3 bases of the junction left unmatched. CDR1 is LNHDA and CDR2 is SQIVND in the germline V gene (reference sequence). CDR3 sequence: CASSMSGGHTGELFF. The CDR3, as DNA: TGTGCCAGTAGTATGAGCGGGGGCCACACCGGGGAGCTGTTTTTT.

This clone appeared a few times. This chain links TRBV5-1 with TRBJ2-4, with D perhaps matching TRBD1 or TRBD2 (5 bases each). The CDR3 totals 17 residues. Trimming took 4 bases from V and 0 from J, leaving 17 bases between them. From germline, CDR1 is SGHRS and CDR2 YFSETQ. The DNA of the CDR3 is TGCGCCAGCAGCATCGGGCCCGGGACCCTAGCCAAAAACATTCAGTACTTC. Its translation: CASSIGPGTLAKNIQYF. The whole variable domain, remainder taken from reference TRBV5-1 and TRBJ2-4, is KAGVTQTPRYLIKTRGQQVTLSCSPISGHRSVSWYQQTPGQGLQFLFEYFSETQRNKGNFPGRFSGRQFSNSRSEMNVSTLELGDSALYLCASSIGPGTLAKNIQYFGAGTRLSVL.

This clone is medium-sized (0.01 to 0.1%) in the sample. The V gene is TRBV19, the J gene TRBJ1-2; TRBD1 aligns across 7 bases. Germline CDR1 LNHDA, CDR2 SQIVND (reference sequence). The CDR3 contains 15 residues. V lost 3 bases and J lost 4; bases outside the gene matches: 8. The CDR3 DNA reads TGTGCCAGTAGTATGACGGGGGACAGACTCTATGGCTACACCTTC. Protein sequence: CASSMTGDRLYGYTF.

This clone was detected many times. This rearrangement joins TRBV9 to TRBJ1-2; 7 nucleotides align to TRBD1. With 5 bases clipped from V and 3 bases from J, the junction kept 7 bases outside the gene matches. Germline V gene data show CDR1 as SGDLS and CDR2 as YYNGEE. This CDR3 comprises 14 residues. CDR3 sequence: CASRPGGIDYGYTF. DNA of the CDR3: TGTGCCAGCAGACCAGGGGGTATTGACTATGGCTACACCTTC.

V usage is TRBV11-3 and J usage is TRBJ2-5, with a possible D match to TRBD2 (7 bases). This CDR3 contains 15 residues. The V gene's germline CDR1 is SGHNT and CDR2 YENEEA. V dropped 1 base and J dropped 2 bases, with 11 bases sitting between them. The CDR3: CASSLGGGRQETQYF. The DNA for the CDR3 is TGTGCCAGCAGCTTAGGGGGGGGGCGTCAAGAGACCCAGTACTTC.

This clone was detected only a few times. The V gene is TRBV11-3, the J gene TRBJ1-2, with a weak D call TRBD1 (5 bases). The CDR3 is 14 residues long. Trimming removed 4 bases from V and 2 bases from J, with 11 bases in between. Germline-derived CDR1 and CDR2 are SGHNT and YENEEA. The CDR3 region is CASSSGGGNYGYTF. The CDR3 DNA sequence: TGTGCCAGCAGCTCCGGGGGAGGAAACTATGGCTACACCTTC.

This clone was counted a few times. The chain combines TRBV19 with TRBJ1-4; D is uncertain. This CDR3 region has 12 residues. V was cut by 8 bases and J by 8 bases, with 12 bases left in between. In germline, CDR1 is LNHDA, CDR2 SQIVND (reference sequence). CDR3 amino acids: CASSFGVEKLFF. CDR3 bases: TGTGCCAGTTCATTCGGCGTGGAAAAACTGTTTTTT.

DNA of the CDR3: TGTGCCAGCAGTGAAGCTGGACAGTCCCTTCAGCCCCAGCATTTT. Translation: CASSEAGQSLQPQHF. The J gene is TRBJ1-5, the V gene TRBV9; perhaps TRBD1 as D (6 bases). This CDR3 has 15 amino acids. Germline V gives CDR1 SGDLS, CDR2 YYNGEE. V was pared by 5 bases and J by 6 bases, with 18 bases between.

This clone was observed at least ten times. The chain carries TRBV9 and TRBJ2-2, with 7 bases aligning to TRBD1. Trimming at V came to 4 bases and at J to 1 base, leaving 4 bases not matched to a gene. The V gene's germline CDR1 is SGDLS and CDR2 YYNGEE. The CDR3 runs 15 residues. CDR3 residues: CASSTRTGNTGELFF. The CDR3 DNA sequence: TGTGCCAGCAGCACACGGACAGGGAACACCGGGGAGCTGTTTTTT.

There are a few counts of this clone. The chain uses TRBV28 and TRBJ1-3; the D gene is possibly TRBD1 (5 bases). The V and J ends lost 3 bases and 3 bases respectively, with 18 bases between them. Germline CDR1 reads MDHEN; CDR2 reads SYDVKM. The CDR3 totals 17 residues. CDR3 loop: CASSFVRGLGFGNTIYF. CDR3 in DNA: TGTGCCAGCAGTTTTGTGCGGGGCCTTGGGTTTGGAAACACCATATATTTT.

This clone was detected many times. The genes are TRBV6-8 and TRBJ2-1; 8 positions agree with TRBD2. CDR3 size: 16 residues. Per germline, CDR1 MNHGY and CDR2 SAAAGT. The trim removed 8 bases at V and 10 bases at J, leaving 19 bases unmatched. Here the CDR3 DNA reads TGTGCCAGCCTAACTACACGAGCCGGGGGGGCGTGGGAGCAGTTCTTC. Protein sequence: CASLTTRAGGAWEQFF.

This clone was found many times. The chain combines TRBV11-3 with TRBJ1-6; 7 nucleotides match TRBD1. Germline CDR1 reads SGHNT; CDR2 reads YENEEA. V lost 5 bases and J lost 9; bases outside the gene matches: 7. CDR3 size: 14 residues. DNA for the CDR3: TGTGCCAGCAGCGAGACAGGGCTAGGTTCACCCCTCCACTTT. Its translation is CASSETGLGSPLHF. The entire variable domain, with the rest obtained from reference TRBV11-3 and TRBJ1-6, is as follows: EAGVVQSPRYKIIEKKQPVAFWCNPISGHNTLYWYLQNLGQGPELLIRYENEEAVDDSQLPKDRFSAERLKGVDSTLKIQPAELGDSAVYLCASSETGLGSPLHFGNGTRLTVT.

The V and J genes are TRBV6-8 and TRBJ1-6; D gene uncertain. Germline lookup yields CDR1 MNHGY and CDR2 SAAAGT. The length of the CDR3 is 14 residues. Trimming took 4 bases from V and 8 from J, leaving 12 bases between them. The CDR3 bases are TGTGCCAGCAGTTTTCTCTCGGTTGATTCACCCCTCCACTTT. Protein product: CASSFLSVDSPLHF.

The V call is TRBV11-3, the J call TRBJ2-1; the D is unclear. This CDR3 has 15 residues. The V gene lost 3 bases and the J gene lost 1 base, with 10 bases spanning the gap. From germline, CDR1 is SGHNT and CDR2 YENEEA. This chain's CDR3 is CASSLGVVSYNEQFF. CDR3 nucleotide sequence: TGTGCCAGCAGCTTGGGCGTAGTGTCCTACAATGAGCAGTTCTTC.

This clone rates as medium-sized (0.01 to 0.1%). V usage is TRBV11-3 and J usage is TRBJ2-3; TRBD2 agrees at 9 bases. Trimming cost V 3 bases and J 2 bases; bases outside gene matches: 3. This CDR3 has 15 residues. CDR1 is SGHNT and CDR2 is YENEEA in the germline V gene. In nucleotides, the CDR3 is TGTGCCAGCAGCTTGAAGCGGGGGGCCACAGATACGCAGTATTTT. It yields the protein CASSLKRGATDTQYF.

The chain couples TRBV10-2 to TRBJ1-1; D gene ambiguous. The CDR3 runs to 14 residues. The V and J ends lost 3 bases and 8 bases respectively, with 16 bases between them. Germline V gene sequence: CDR1 WSHSY, CDR2 SAAADI. This CDR3 is CASSENRWNIEAFF. The CDR3 DNA sequence: TGCGCCAGCAGTGAAAACCGATGGAACATCGAAGCTTTCTTT.

This chain links TRBV29-1 with TRBJ2-3; 10 bases align to TRBD1. The length of the CDR3 is 15 residues. V was clipped by 4 bases and J by 1 base; unmatched bases: 5. Germline V gives CDR1 SQVTM, CDR2 ANQGSEA. This CDR3 is CSVAGTGAGTDTQYF. CDR3 nucleotide sequence: TGCAGCGTTGCCGGGACAGGGGCCGGCACAGATACGCAGTATTTT.

This clone was detected a few times. This chain connects TRBV6-8 to TRBJ2-3; no definite D call. This CDR3 comprises 15 residues. Germline CDR1 MNHGY, CDR2 SAAAGT. Trimming stripped 2 bases from V and 0 bases from J, with 9 bases between. DNA of the CDR3: TGTGCCAGCAGTTACAGCCCACCAAGCACAGATACGCAGTATTTT. Translating gives CASSYSPPSTDTQYF.

This clone was seen only a few times. The V call is TRBV9, the J call TRBJ2-2; 8 nucleotides align to TRBD1. The germline CDR1 and CDR2 sequences are SGDLS and YYNGEE. V lost 5 bases to trimming and J lost 4 bases; unmatched junction nucleotides: 4. CDR3 length: 14 amino acids. The CDR3 DNA follows: TGTGCCAGCAGGGAAACAGGGGGCACCGGGGAGCTGTTTTTT. The encoded protein is CASRETGGTGELFF.

The sample holds a few counts of this clone. The chain links TRBV6-8 to TRBJ1-1; D remains ambiguous. Trimming took 2 bases from V and 1 from J, leaving 8 bases between them. The CDR3 length is 14 residues. Germline CDR1 and CDR2: MNHGY and SAAAGT. As DNA, the CDR3 is TGTGCCAGCAGTTACGGCGCCCCGAACACTGAAGCTTTCTTT. It specifies CASSYGAPNTEAFF.

The V gene is TRBV4-1, the J gene TRBJ1-6; no clear D gene. In germline, CDR1 is MGHRA, CDR2 YSYEKL. V was cut by 0 bases and J by 7 bases, with 10 bases left in between. There are 15 residues in the CDR3. The CDR3 nucleotides are TGCGCCAGCAGCCAAGATTTAGCTGAGAATTCACCCCTCCACTTT. It translates to CASSQDLAENSPLHF.

J is TRBJ1-1 and V is TRBV6-8; D gene ambiguous. The germline V and J ends were trimmed by 6 bases and 1 base, with 9 bases remaining between them. The CDR3 is made up of 13 amino acids. From germline, CDR1 is MNHGY and CDR2 SAAAGT. Here the CDR3 reads CASRRDKNTEAFF. The DNA for the CDR3 is TGTGCCAGCAGGAGAGACAAGAACACTGAAGCTTTCTTT.

This clone is medium-sized within its sample. V and J are TRBV6-1 and TRBJ1-2; no reliable D call. This CDR3 has 17 residues. Trimming left V 0 bases short and J 2 bases short, with 16 bases between. Germline V lookup: CDR1 MNHNS, CDR2 SASEGT. The CDR3 region has the DNA TGTGCCAGCAGTGAAGCAGGCAGGCGGAGGCTAAACTATGGCTACACCTTC. Protein product: CASSEAGRRRLNYGYTF.